These 10 T cell receptor beta chains came from one sample sequenced in a study of blood T cell repertoires in COVID-19. The repertoire was sequenced with immunoSEQ multiplex PCR; TCRdb's copy has only in-frame clones and lacks some. The repertoire has 40,000 to 55,000 clones, around 80% of them found once; the top ten carry roughly 19%. Sequencing was carried out using peripheral blood. Receptors were obtained from a man between 65 and 80 years old with acute or convalescent COVID-19.

This clone was detected a few times. The V and J genes are TRBV6-5 and TRBJ1-5, with D perhaps matching TRBD1 (6 bases). Germline lookup yields CDR1 MNHEY and CDR2 SVGAGI. Trimming cost V 8 bases and J 3 bases, with 17 bases left between them. The CDR3 totals 15 residues. The CDR3 loop reads CASSFTGQSNQPQHF. In nucleotides, the CDR3 is TGTGCCAGCTCGTTTACTGGACAGTCCAATCAGCCCCAGCATTTT.

This chain connects TRBV3-1 (or the pseudogene TRBV3-2) to TRBJ1-6, with D possibly TRBD1 on 5 matching bases. V lost 2 bases and J 5 bases, leaving 7 bases between the germline ends. Germline CDR1 is LGHDT and CDR2 is YNNKEL (reference sequence). The CDR3 contains 14 residues. CDR3 loop: CASSQQGHNSPLHF. The CDR3 DNA reads as TGTGCCAGCAGCCAACAGGGCCATAATTCACCCCTCCACTTT.

This clone appeared a single time. This chain connects TRBV5-1 to TRBJ1-1; D ambiguous. Germline V gene data show CDR1 as SGHRS and CDR2 as YFSETQ. V was cut by 3 bases and J by 5 bases, with 26 bases left in between. This CDR3 region has 18 residues. CDR3 in amino acids: CASSSIPSASGRNTEAFF. CDR3 in DNA: TGCGCCAGCAGCTCGATTCCTAGCGCTTCGGGCCGTAATACTGAAGCTTTCTTT.

By share, this clone counts as hyperexpanded. The chain employs TRBV19 and TRBJ1-5; TRBD1 is a possible D gene (5 bases). With 5 bases removed from V and 9 bases from J, the gap between germline ends came to 11 bases. In germline, CDR1 is LNHDA, CDR2 SQIVND (reference sequence). The length of the CDR3 is 12 residues. In nucleotides, the CDR3 is TGTGCCAGTAGTGTGACAGAATTGCCCCAGCATTTT. Residues: CASSVTELPQHF.

The chain couples TRBV5-1 to TRBJ2-2; 8 bases agree with TRBD1. Germline V lookup: CDR1 SGHRS, CDR2 YFSETQ. V was clipped by 2 bases and J by 3 bases; unmatched bases: 3. The CDR3 spans 15 residues. DNA for the CDR3: TGCGCCAGCAGCTTAGGGACAGGACACACCGGGGAGCTGTTTTTT. Translation gives CASSLGTGHTGELFF.

V and J are TRBV19 and TRBJ1-2, with TRBD1 as a possible D gene (6 bases). The CDR3 loop spans 14 amino acids. From germline, CDR1 is LNHDA and CDR2 SQIVND (reference sequence). V was shortened by 0 bases and J by 5 bases, with 10 bases between the two germline ends. CDR3 sequence (DNA): TGTGCCAGTAGTATAGATCTGACAGGTTATGGCTACACCTTC. Translation gives CASSIDLTGYGYTF. The variable domain in full, completed from reference TRBV19 and TRBJ1-2, reads DGGITQSPKYLFRKEGQNVTLSCEQNLNHDAMYWYRQDPGQGLRLIYYSQIVNDFQKGDIAEGYSVSREKKESFPLTVTSAQKNPTAFYLCASSIDLTGYGYTFGSGTRLTVV.

CDR3 protein: CASSLGTGGAGYGYTF. The CDR3 DNA reads TGTGCCAGCAGCTTAGGGACAGGGGGCGCTGGCTATGGCTACACCTTC. The V call is TRBV7-9, the J call TRBJ1-2; 11 bases align to TRBD1. The CDR3 extends over 16 amino acids. V lost 1 base and J lost 4; bases outside the gene matches: 5. Per germline, CDR1 SEHNR and CDR2 FQNEAQ (reference sequence).

This clone was recorded a few times. The genes are TRBV7-2 and TRBJ2-2; 10 positions agree with TRBD2. This CDR3 comprises 17 residues. Germline trimming cut 5 bases from V and 0 bases from J; bases unmatched to any gene: 6. The germline gives CDR1 SGHTA, CDR2 FQGNSA. CDR3 DNA sequence: TGTGCCAGCAGCCGGCGGACTAGCGGAGCGAACACCGGGGAGCTGTTTTTT. Protein: CASSRRTSGANTGELFF.

This chain uses TRBV6-1 with TRBJ1-6; D may be TRBD1 (6 bases). V was trimmed by 2 bases and J by 10 bases, leaving 12 bases between them. The CDR3 sequence is 14 residues long. Germline lookup yields CDR1 MNHNS and CDR2 SASEGT. The CDR3 spells CASSETDRLSPLHF. Here the CDR3 DNA reads TGTGCCAGCAGTGAAACGGACAGATTATCACCCCTCCACTTT.

CDR3 in DNA: TGTGCCAGCAGCTTAAGAGCAGGGGACCTCCAAGAGACCCAGTACTTC. This codes for CASSLRAGDLQETQYF. The V call is TRBV7-2, the J call TRBJ2-5; D is perhaps TRBD1 (6 bases). Germline CDR1 SGHTA, CDR2 FQGNSA. The V and J ends lost 2 bases and 1 base respectively, with 14 bases between them. This CDR3 has 16 amino acids.